These 25 T cell receptor beta chains share one sample of origin, sequenced in a study of beta chain features in type 1 diabetes (dated by TCRdb to between 2018 and 2020). The library was built by means of the immunoSEQ multiplex PCR assay. The High Capacity cDNA Reverse Transcription Kit was used to reverse transcribe all of the isolated RNA, meaning that expressed TCRB transcripts were what got sequenced. TCRdb limited this immuneACCESS table to in-frame rearrangements with V and J called. A share of clones is missing; checked studies link under half to unresolved V genes, and the rest is unexplained. The sample records fewer than 900,000 clones, roughly 16% of which are singletons. Jointly, the top ten make up 0.023% of the sample. The specimen sequenced was naive CD4+ T cells from blood. Per the publication, the cell subset or site label means: true naive CD4+ T cells. The receptor source for this set is a woman aged 18-35 years in good health.

This chain uses TRBV28 with TRBJ2-7, with no clear D. The CDR3 extends over 12 amino acids. Looked up from germline, CDR1 is MDHEN and CDR2 is SYDVKM. Trimming removed 3 bases at V and 2 bases at J, with 5 bases between. CDR3 sequence: CASSFFPYEQYF. CDR3 DNA: TGTGCCAGCAGTTTTTTTCCCTACGAGCAGTACTTC.

CDR3 amino acids: CASSPVRGQGNEQFF. Written as DNA, the CDR3 is TGTGCCAGCTCACCGGTCAGGGGGCAAGGGAATGAGCAGTTCTTC. The chain couples TRBV18 to TRBJ2-1; 8 bases fit TRBD1. The CDR3 loop spans 15 amino acids. Germline loops: CDR1 KGHSH, CDR2 LQKENI. Trimming removed 3 bases from V and 7 bases from J; junction bases left unmatched: 8.

The chain joins TRBV15 to TRBJ1-5; D gene uncertain. The germline V and J ends were trimmed by 3 bases and 4 bases, with 7 bases remaining between them. The CDR3 is 13 residues long. Germline-derived CDR1 and CDR2 are LNHNV and YYDKDF (reference sequence). Here the CDR3 DNA reads TGTGCCACCAGCAGTCCCAATAATCAGCCCCAGCATTTT. Encoded protein: CATSSPNNQPQHF. Using reference TRBV15 and TRBJ1-5 for the parts outside the CDR3, the full variable domain is DAMVIQNPRYQVTQFGKPVTLSCSQTLNHNVMYWYQQKSSQAPKLLFHYYDKDFNNEADTPDNFQSRRPNTSFCFLDIRSPGLGDTAMYLCATSSPNNQPQHFGDGTRLSIL.

V gene TRBV6-5 combines with J gene TRBJ2-5; D may match TRBD1 or TRBD2 (5 bases each). This CDR3 contains 14 residues. Trimming took 4 bases from V and 3 from J, leaving 12 bases between them. CDR1 and CDR2 from the germline V gene are MNHEY and SVGAGI. The CDR3 nucleotides read TGTGCCAGCAGTTTTTGGGGGTTCGAAGAGACCCAGTACTTC. Its translation is CASSFWGFEETQYF.

This clone was seen more than once but under ten times. The V and J genes are TRBV11-3 and TRBJ1-4; D uncertain. From germline, CDR1 is SGHNT and CDR2 YENEEA. CDR3 length equals 16 residues. V shed 5 bases and J shed 4 bases, with 17 bases lying between them. The DNA of the CDR3 is TGTGCCAGCAGCATGATAAACTTCAACAGTAATGAAAAACTGTTTTTT. Its protein is CASSMINFNSNEKLFF. Looking up the rest from reference TRBV11-3 and TRBJ1-4 gives the full variable domain: EAGVVQSPRYKIIEKKQPVAFWCNPISGHNTLYWYLQNLGQGPELLIRYENEEAVDDSQLPKDRFSAERLKGVDSTLKIQPAELGDSAVYLCASSMINFNSNEKLFFGSGTQLSVL.

The V and J genes are TRBV4-2 and TRBJ2-7; perhaps TRBD2 as D (6 bases). CDR1 is LGHNA and CDR2 is YNFKEQ in the germline V gene. V lost 2 bases and J 3 bases, leaving 11 bases between the germline ends. CDR3 length equals 14 residues. In DNA form, the CDR3 reads TGTGCCAGCAGCCAAAGCGGGTCCCTCTACGAGCAGTACTTC. Translation gives CASSQSGSLYEQYF.

There are a few counts of this clone. This sample includes further DNA sequences coding for the same CDR3. The V and J genes are TRBV7-8 and TRBJ2-7; 7 bases are a match to TRBD2. The CDR3 covers 15 residues. V dropped 1 base and J dropped 0; count of bases not matched to a gene: 3. Germline CDR1 reads SGHVS; CDR2 reads FQNEAQ. CDR3 coding DNA: TGTGCCAGCAGCTTAGTCGGCGGGAGCTCCTACGAGCAGTACTTC. Protein sequence: CASSLVGGSSYEQYF.

CDR3 in amino acids: CASSLVGTRAYEQYF. DNA of the CDR3: TGTGCCAGTAGTCTGGTGGGGACTAGGGCCTACGAGCAGTACTTC. This rearrangement joins TRBV19 to TRBJ2-7; 8 bases are shared with TRBD2. The V and J ends lost 5 bases and 2 bases, in that order; junction bases with no gene match: 8. Germline loops: CDR1 LNHDA, CDR2 SQIVND (reference sequence). The CDR3 is 15 residues long. The entire variable domain, with the rest obtained from reference TRBV19 and TRBJ2-7, is as follows: DGGITQSPKYLFRKEGQNVTLSCEQNLNHDAMYWYRQDPGQGLRLIYYSQIVNDFQKGDIAEGYSVSREKKESFPLTVTSAQKNPTAFYLCASSLVGTRAYEQYFGPGTRLTVT.

The V call is TRBV28, the J call TRBJ1-5; TRBD1 matches 8 bases. With 7 bases clipped from V and 5 bases from J, the junction kept 16 bases outside the gene matches. Germline CDR1 reads MDHEN; CDR2 reads SYDVKM. The CDR3 consists of 17 residues. CDR3 sequence reads: CASTDTSGGQDHQPQHF. Here the CDR3 DNA reads TGTGCCAGCACCGACACTTCGGGGGGACAGGACCATCAGCCCCAGCATTTT.

There are a few counts of this clone. V and J are TRBV18 and TRBJ2-2; the D is unclear. The CDR3 length is 16 residues. Trimming stripped 0 bases from V and 1 base from J, with 9 bases between. CDR1 and CDR2 from the germline V gene are KGHSH and LQKENI. The CDR3 here is CASSPPFRGNTGELFF. CDR3 nucleotide sequence: TGTGCCAGCTCACCACCTTTTCGCGGGAACACCGGGGAGCTGTTTTTT.

In the case of this clone: In the same sample, other DNA sequences code for this CDR3. This chain connects TRBV5-6 to TRBJ1-3; D call uncertain. V lost 0 bases to trimming and J lost 0 bases, with 4 bases between them. CDR1 SGHDT and CDR2 YYEEEE come from the germline V gene. The CDR3 has 14 residues. CDR3 residues: CASSLAPSGNTIYF. As DNA, the CDR3 is TGTGCCAGCAGCTTGGCACCCTCTGGAAACACCATATATTTT.

Only a few counts were recorded for this clone. The chain recombines TRBV7-9 with TRBJ2-7; no reliable D call. Germline CDR1 SEHNR, CDR2 FQNEAQ (reference sequence). There are 16 residues in the CDR3. V was cut by 1 base and J by 1 base, with 14 bases left in between. CDR3 in amino acids: CASSLGFGTLSYEQYF. The CDR3 bases are TGTGCCAGCAGCTTAGGTTTTGGTACCCTATCCTACGAGCAGTACTTC.

This CDR3 reads CAISESFGGGYEQYF. The CDR3 DNA is TGTGCCATCAGTGAGTCGTTCGGGGGGGGCTACGAGCAGTACTTC. This chain connects TRBV10-3 to TRBJ2-7; the match to TRBD2 covers 8 bases. CDR3 size: 15 residues. J lost 3 bases, V lost 0 bases, and 4 bases had no gene match. The germline gives CDR1 ENHRY, CDR2 SYGVKD.

The chain links TRBV27 to TRBJ2-1; 7 nucleotides match TRBD2. The CDR3 sequence is 17 residues long. The germline gives CDR1 MNHEY, CDR2 SMNVEV (reference sequence). The trim removed 6 bases at V and 3 bases at J, leaving 14 bases unmatched. CDR3 sequence reads: CASSHSALTSRYNEQFF. The CDR3 DNA reads as TGTGCCAGCAGCCACTCCGCCCTGACTAGCCGCTACAATGAGCAGTTCTTC.

This clone has only a few counts. This sequence joins TRBV2 and TRBJ2-2; D remains unclear. The CDR3 extends over 11 amino acids. Germline loops: CDR1 SNHLY, CDR2 FYNNEI. The V end was cut by 5 bases, the J end by 6 bases, with 4 bases between. CDR3 loop: CASSRAGELFF. CDR3 nucleotides: TGTGCCAGCAGTCGGGCCGGGGAGCTGTTTTTT.

This clone was counted only a few times. Other DNA sequences in this sample translate to the same CDR3. The V call is TRBV18, the J call TRBJ2-7; 11 bases align to TRBD1. J was trimmed by 1 base and V by 6 bases; bases with no gene match: 5. The CDR3 consists of 15 residues. Germline CDR1 reads KGHSH; CDR2 reads LQKENI. The CDR3 sequence is CASSPGQGASYEQYF. The CDR3 nucleotides read TGTGCCAGCTCTCCAGGACAGGGGGCTTCCTACGAGCAGTACTTC.

The chain employs TRBV4-3 and TRBJ1-1; D ambiguous. V was cut by 0 bases and J by 4 bases, with 9 bases left in between. The CDR3 covers 14 residues. The germline V gene has CDR1 LGHNA and CDR2 YSLEER. The CDR3: CASSQDRRGTEAFF. The CDR3 DNA follows: TGCGCCAGCAGCCAAGATAGGCGGGGCACTGAAGCTTTCTTT.

The chain combines TRBV5-6 with TRBJ2-7; D possibly matches TRBD1 or TRBD2 (5 bases each). Germline V lookup: CDR1 SGHDT, CDR2 YYEEEE. This CDR3 spans 15 amino acids. Trimming took off 3 bases at V and 2 bases at J, with 15 bases between the two ends. CDR3 sequence reads: CASSYSGTKPYEQYF. CDR3 nucleotide sequence: TGTGCCAGCAGCTACTCCGGGACCAAACCCTACGAGCAGTACTTC.

This clone was found a few times. CDR3 bases: TGTGCCAGCAGCTTTCTTGCGAGGTACAATGAGCAGTTCTTC. Translation: CASSFLARYNEQFF. This sequence joins TRBV11-1 and TRBJ2-1; D is unclear. Trimming removed 3 bases from V and 4 bases from J, with 10 bases in between. CDR1 is SGHAT, CDR2 FQDESV, per germline (reference sequence). The CDR3 runs to 14 residues.

This clone was seen only a few times. This chain connects TRBV4-3 to TRBJ1-4; possible D gene TRBD1, 6 bases. Germline lookup yields CDR1 LGHNA and CDR2 YSLEER. The CDR3 sequence is 17 residues long. V shed 4 bases and J shed 0 bases, with 15 bases lying between them. CDR3 region: CASSPGQPGSTNEKLFF. The CDR3 nucleotides read TGCGCCAGCAGCCCCGGACAGCCGGGCTCAACTAATGAAAAACTGTTTTTT.

The table lists this clone with a few counts. The rearrangement joins TRBV5-1 to TRBJ1-1; 8 nucleotides line up with TRBD1. This CDR3 is built from 14 residues. V lost 4 bases, J lost 1 base, and 3 bases stayed unmatched. Germline assignment: CDR1 SGHRS and CDR2 YFSETQ. The CDR3 is CASSGGTGNTEAFF. CDR3 sequence (DNA): TGCGCCAGCAGCGGGGGGACAGGGAACACTGAAGCTTTCTTT. The variable domain in full, with the rest retrieved from reference TRBV5-1 and TRBJ1-1, is KAGVTQTPRYLIKTRGQQVTLSCSPISGHRSVSWYQQTPGQGLQFLFEYFSETQRNKGNFPGRFSGRQFSNSRSEMNVSTLELGDSALYLCASSGGTGNTEAFFGQGTRLTVV.

The rearrangement uses TRBV27 and TRBJ2-2, with 7 bases that match TRBD1. CDR1 and CDR2 from the germline V gene are MNHEY and SMNVEV (reference sequence). CDR3 length: 15 residues. Trimming removed 0 bases from V and 4 bases from J; junction bases left unmatched: 2. This CDR3 reads CASSLSGTVTGELFF. CDR3 coding DNA: TGTGCCAGCAGTTTATCTGGGACAGTCACCGGGGAGCTGTTTTTT.

The sample holds a few counts of this clone. The chain joins TRBV4-3 to TRBJ2-5; possibly TRBD1 for D (6 bases). Germline V lookup: CDR1 LGHNA, CDR2 YSLEER. CDR3 length equals 15 residues. V was cut by 2 bases and J by 1 base, with 11 bases left in between. CDR3 protein: CASSQKTGSQETQYF. In nucleotides, the CDR3 is TGCGCCAGCAGCCAAAAAACAGGGTCCCAAGAGACCCAGTACTTC.

The J gene is TRBJ1-5, the V gene TRBV6-5; TRBD1 matches at 7 bases. This CDR3 contains 14 residues. CDR1 and CDR2 (germline): MNHEY, SVGAGI. V was clipped by 7 bases and J by 1 base; unmatched bases: 4. DNA of the CDR3: TGTGCCAGCACCCGGACAGGAAGCAATCAGCCCCAGCATTTT. Encoded protein: CASTRTGSNQPQHF.

The gene calls are TRBV5-1 and TRBJ2-3; D gene unclear. Germline loops: CDR1 SGHRS, CDR2 YFSETQ. Trimming removed 3 bases from V and 2 bases from J, with 13 bases in between. The length of the CDR3 is 15 residues. In DNA, the CDR3 is TGCGCCAGCAGCTCCGTCTTCGGAATCACAGATACGCAGTATTTT. This sequence encodes CASSSVFGITDTQYF.